This T cell receptor beta chain originates from a study of beta chain features in type 1 diabetes. As to this clone: The antigen remains undetermined.

Study-wide findings and caveats: Insertions were fewer and deletions more numerous at VDJ junctions in type 1 diabetes patients.

Sorting based on CD45RO/CCR7/CD25/CD127/CD95/CD27 separated CD4+ naive, central memory, regulatory and stem cell-like memory cells. The CDR3 totals 16 residues. The V gene end was trimmed by 4 bases and the J gene end by 4 bases; junction bases not matched to a gene: 11. Germline V gene lookup returns CDR1 SGHDN and CDR2 FVKESK. Expressed TCRB transcripts were sequenced because the isolated RNA had all been reverse transcribed beforehand. The method was immunoSEQ multiplex PCR; TCRdb's version includes in-frame clones alone and lacks a portion of them. The sample carries roughly 330,000 clones, more than 9.5% recorded once.

Material: naive CD4+ T cells from blood. The source is a woman aged 30 to 39 in good health. The chain is built from TRBV14 and TRBJ2-5, with TRBD2 identical over 8 bases. CDR3: CASSRRPAGARETQYF. In nucleotides, the CDR3 is TGTGCCAGCAGCCGTCGGCCAGCGGGAGCTCGAGAGACCCAGTACTTC.